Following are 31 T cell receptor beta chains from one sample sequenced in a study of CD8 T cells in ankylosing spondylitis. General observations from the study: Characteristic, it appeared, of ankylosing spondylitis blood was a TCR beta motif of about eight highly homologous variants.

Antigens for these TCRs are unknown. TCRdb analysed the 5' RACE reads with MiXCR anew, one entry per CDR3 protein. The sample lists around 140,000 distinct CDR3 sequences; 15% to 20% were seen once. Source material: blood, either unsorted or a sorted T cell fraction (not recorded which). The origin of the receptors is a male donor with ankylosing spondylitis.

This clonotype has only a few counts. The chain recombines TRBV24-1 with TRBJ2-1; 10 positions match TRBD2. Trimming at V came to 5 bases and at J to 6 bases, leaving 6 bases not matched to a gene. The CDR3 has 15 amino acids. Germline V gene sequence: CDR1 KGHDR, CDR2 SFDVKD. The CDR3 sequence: CATSGAGGPGNEQFF. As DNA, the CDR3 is TGTGCCACCAGTGGAGCGGGAGGGCCTGGCAATGAGCAGTTCTTC.

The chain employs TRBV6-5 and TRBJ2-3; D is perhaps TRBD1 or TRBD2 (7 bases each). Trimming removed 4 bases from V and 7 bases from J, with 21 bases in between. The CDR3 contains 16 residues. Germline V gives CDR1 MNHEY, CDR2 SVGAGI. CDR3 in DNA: TGTGCCAGCAGTTTCCCTCGGGGGGAGGGGGCTAATACGCAGTATTTT. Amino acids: CASSFPRGEGANTQYF.

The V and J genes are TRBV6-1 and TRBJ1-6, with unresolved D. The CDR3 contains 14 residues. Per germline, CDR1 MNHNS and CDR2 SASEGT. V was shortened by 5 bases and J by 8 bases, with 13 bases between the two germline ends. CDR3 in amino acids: CASSKVVLDSPLHF. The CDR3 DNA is TGTGCCAGCAGTAAAGTTGTGCTGGATTCACCCCTCCACTTT.

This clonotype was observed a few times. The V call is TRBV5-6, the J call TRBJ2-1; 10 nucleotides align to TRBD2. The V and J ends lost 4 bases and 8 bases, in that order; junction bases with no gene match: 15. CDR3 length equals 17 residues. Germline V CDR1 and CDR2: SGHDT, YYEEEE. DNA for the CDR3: TGTGCCAGCAGCCCAGGTCCGGGACTAGCGTGGGGCGATGAGCAGTTCTTC. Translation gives CASSPGPGLAWGDEQFF.

The CDR3 nucleotides read TGTGCCAGCAGCTTTAGCGGGAGTTTCAACGAGCAGTACTTC. Its protein is CASSFSGSFNEQYF. J is TRBJ2-7 and V is TRBV5-6, with 9 bases fitting TRBD2. Germline V lookup: CDR1 SGHDT, CDR2 YYEEEE. V lost 2 bases to trimming and J lost 5 bases; unmatched junction nucleotides: 5. This CDR3 contains 14 residues.

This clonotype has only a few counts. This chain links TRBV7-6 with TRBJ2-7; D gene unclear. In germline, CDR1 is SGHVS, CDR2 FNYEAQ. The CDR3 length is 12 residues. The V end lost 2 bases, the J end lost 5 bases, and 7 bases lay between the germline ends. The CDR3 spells CASSLSEHEQYF. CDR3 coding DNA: TGTGCCAGCAGCTTATCGGAGCACGAGCAGTACTTC.

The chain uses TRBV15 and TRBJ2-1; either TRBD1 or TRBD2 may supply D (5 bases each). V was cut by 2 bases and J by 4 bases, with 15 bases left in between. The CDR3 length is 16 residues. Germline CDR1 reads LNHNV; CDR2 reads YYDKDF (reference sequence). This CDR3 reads CATSRIRGGRYNEQFF. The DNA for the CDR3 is TGTGCCACCAGCAGAATACGGGGCGGTAGGTACAATGAGCAGTTCTTC.

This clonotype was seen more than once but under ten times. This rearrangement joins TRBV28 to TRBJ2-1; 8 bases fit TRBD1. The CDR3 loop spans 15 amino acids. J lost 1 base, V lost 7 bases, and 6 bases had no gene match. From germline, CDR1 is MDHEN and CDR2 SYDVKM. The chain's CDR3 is CASTRQGTSYNEQFF. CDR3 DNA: TGTGCCAGCACCCGACAGGGGACGTCCTACAATGAGCAGTTCTTC.

Here the CDR3 reads CASSPGQGTPTDTQYF. The CDR3 DNA reads as TGCGCCAGCAGCCCGGGACAGGGGACACCCACAGATACGCAGTATTTT. The chain links TRBV5-1 to TRBJ2-3; 10 nucleotides agree with TRBD1. The CDR3 loop spans 16 amino acids. Looked up from germline, CDR1 is SGHRS and CDR2 is YFSETQ. The V gene end was trimmed by 4 bases and the J gene end by 2 bases; junction bases not matched to a gene: 7.

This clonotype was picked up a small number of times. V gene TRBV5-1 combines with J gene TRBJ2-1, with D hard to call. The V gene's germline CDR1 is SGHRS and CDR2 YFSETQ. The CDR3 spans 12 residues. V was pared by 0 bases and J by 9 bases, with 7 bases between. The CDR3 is CASSLAYPEQFF. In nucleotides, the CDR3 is TGCGCCAGCAGCTTGGCGTACCCTGAGCAGTTCTTC.

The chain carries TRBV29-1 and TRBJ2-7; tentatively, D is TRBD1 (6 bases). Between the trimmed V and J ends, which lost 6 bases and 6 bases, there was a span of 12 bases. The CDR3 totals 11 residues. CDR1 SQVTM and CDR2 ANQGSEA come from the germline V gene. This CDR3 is CSVVQGPEQYF. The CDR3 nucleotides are TGCAGCGTAGTACAGGGCCCCGAGCAGTACTTC.

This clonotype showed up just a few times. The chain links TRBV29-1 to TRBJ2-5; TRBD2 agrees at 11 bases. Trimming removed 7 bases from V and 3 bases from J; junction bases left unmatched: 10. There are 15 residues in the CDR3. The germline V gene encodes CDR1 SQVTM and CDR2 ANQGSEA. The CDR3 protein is CSGLGLAANKETQYF. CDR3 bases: TGCAGCGGCCTGGGACTAGCGGCGAACAAAGAGACCCAGTACTTC. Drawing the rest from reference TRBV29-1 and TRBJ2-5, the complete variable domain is SAVISQKPSRDICQRGTSLTIQCQVDSQVTMMFWYRQQPGQSLTLIATANQGSEATYESGFVIDKFPISRPNLTFSTLTVSNMSPEDSSIYLCSGLGLAANKETQYFGPGTRLLVL.

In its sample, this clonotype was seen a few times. CDR3 bases: TGCAGTGCGCGGCTAGTCGACAATGAGCAGTTCTTC. Translating gives CSARLVDNEQFF. The J gene is TRBJ2-1, the V gene TRBV20-1; D uncertain. CDR1 is DFQATT, CDR2 SNEGSKA, per germline (reference sequence). This CDR3 comprises 12 residues. V was cut by 6 bases and J by 5 bases, with 11 bases left in between.

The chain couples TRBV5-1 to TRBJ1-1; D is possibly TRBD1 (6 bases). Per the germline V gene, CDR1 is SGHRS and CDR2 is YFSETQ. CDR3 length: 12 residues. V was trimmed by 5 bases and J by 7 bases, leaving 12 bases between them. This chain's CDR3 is CASREGGSEAFF. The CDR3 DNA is TGCGCCAGCAGGGAAGGGGGGAGTGAAGCTTTCTTT.

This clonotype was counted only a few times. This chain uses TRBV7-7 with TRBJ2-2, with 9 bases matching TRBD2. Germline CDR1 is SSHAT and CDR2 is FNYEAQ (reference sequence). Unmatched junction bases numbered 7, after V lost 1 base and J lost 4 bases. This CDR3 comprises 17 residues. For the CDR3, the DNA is TGTGCCAGCAGCTTAGTTGCGGGAGGGCCTGGCACCGGGGAGCTGTTTTTT. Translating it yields CASSLVAGGPGTGELFF.

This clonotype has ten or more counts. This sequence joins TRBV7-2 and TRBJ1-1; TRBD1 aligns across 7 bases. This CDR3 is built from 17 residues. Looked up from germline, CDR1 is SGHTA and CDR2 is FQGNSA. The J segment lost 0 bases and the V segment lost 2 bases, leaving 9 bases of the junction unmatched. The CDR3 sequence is CASSLRAGGRMNTEAFF. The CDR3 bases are TGTGCCAGCAGCTTAAGGGCAGGGGGAAGGATGAACACTGAAGCTTTCTTT.

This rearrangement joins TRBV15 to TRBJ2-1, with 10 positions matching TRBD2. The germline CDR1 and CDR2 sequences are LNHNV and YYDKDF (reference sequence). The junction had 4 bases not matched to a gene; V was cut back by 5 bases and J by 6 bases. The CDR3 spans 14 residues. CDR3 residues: CATSRTSGINEQFF. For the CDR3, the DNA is TGTGCCACCAGCCGGACTAGCGGAATCAATGAGCAGTTCTTC.

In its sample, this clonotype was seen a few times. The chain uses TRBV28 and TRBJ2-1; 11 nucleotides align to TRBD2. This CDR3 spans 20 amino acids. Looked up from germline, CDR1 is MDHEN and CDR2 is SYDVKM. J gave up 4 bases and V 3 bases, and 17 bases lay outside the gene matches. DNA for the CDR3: TGTGCCAGCAGTTTTGTCTCCATTGGGCTAGCGGGAGGACAGTACAATGAGCAGTTCTTC. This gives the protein CASSFVSIGLAGGQYNEQFF.

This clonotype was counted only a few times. This CDR3 is CASSSGQGVPSYEQYF. The CDR3 bases are TGCGCCAGCAGCTCGGGACAGGGAGTTCCTTCCTACGAGCAGTACTTC. V and J are TRBV5-1 and TRBJ2-7; 9 bases are shared with TRBD1. The CDR3 extends over 16 amino acids. CDR1 is SGHRS, CDR2 YFSETQ, per germline. J was trimmed by 1 base and V by 3 bases; bases with no gene match: 8.

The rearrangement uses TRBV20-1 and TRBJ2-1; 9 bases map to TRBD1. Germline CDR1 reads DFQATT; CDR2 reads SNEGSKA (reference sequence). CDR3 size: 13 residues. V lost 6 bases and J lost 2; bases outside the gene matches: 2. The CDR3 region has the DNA TGCAGTGCGGGACAGGGCGCCTACAATGAGCAGTTCTTC. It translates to CSAGQGAYNEQFF.

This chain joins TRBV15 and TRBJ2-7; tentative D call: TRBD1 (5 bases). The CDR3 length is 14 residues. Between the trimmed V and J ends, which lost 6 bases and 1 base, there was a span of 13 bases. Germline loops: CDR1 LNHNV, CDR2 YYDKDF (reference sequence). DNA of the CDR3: TGTGCCACCAGTCTCGCAGGGTCTTCCTACGAGCAGTACTTC. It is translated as CATSLAGSSYEQYF.

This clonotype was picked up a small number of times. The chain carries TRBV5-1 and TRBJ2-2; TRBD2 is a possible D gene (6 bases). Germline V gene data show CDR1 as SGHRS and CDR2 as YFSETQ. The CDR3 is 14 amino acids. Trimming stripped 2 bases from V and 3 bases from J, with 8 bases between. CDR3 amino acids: CASSFTGDTGELFF. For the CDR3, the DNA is TGCGCCAGCAGCTTCACGGGAGACACCGGGGAGCTGTTTTTT.

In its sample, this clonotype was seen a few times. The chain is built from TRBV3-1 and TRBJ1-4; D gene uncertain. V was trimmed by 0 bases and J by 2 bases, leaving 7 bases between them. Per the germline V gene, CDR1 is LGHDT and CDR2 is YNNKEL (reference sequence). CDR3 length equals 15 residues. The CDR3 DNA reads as TGTGCCAGCAGCCAAGATCGGTTTACTAATGAAAAACTGTTTTTT. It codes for CASSQDRFTNEKLFF.

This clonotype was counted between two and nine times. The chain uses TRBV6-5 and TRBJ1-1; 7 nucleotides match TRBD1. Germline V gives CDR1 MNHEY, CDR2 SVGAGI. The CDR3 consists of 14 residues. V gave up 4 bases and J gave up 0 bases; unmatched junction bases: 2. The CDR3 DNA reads TGTGCCAGCAGTTCCGACAGGGTGAACACTGAAGCTTTCTTT. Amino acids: CASSSDRVNTEAFF.

CDR3 DNA: TGCAGCCAACTACAGGGGGCGGGCGGGGAGCTGTTTTTT. It yields the protein CSQLQGAGGELFF. The chain employs TRBV29-1 and TRBJ2-2; 9 bases are shared with TRBD1. With V trimmed by 8 bases and J by 7 bases, 8 bases remained unmatched. CDR1 SQVTM and CDR2 ANQGSEA come from the germline V gene. The CDR3 spans 13 residues.

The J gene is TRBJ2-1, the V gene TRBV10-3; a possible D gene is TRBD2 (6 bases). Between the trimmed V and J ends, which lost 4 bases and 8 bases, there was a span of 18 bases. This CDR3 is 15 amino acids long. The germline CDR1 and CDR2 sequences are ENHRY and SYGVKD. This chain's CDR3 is CAISAKTGVIDEQFF. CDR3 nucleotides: TGTGCCATCAGTGCAAAAACGGGAGTGATCGATGAGCAGTTCTTC.

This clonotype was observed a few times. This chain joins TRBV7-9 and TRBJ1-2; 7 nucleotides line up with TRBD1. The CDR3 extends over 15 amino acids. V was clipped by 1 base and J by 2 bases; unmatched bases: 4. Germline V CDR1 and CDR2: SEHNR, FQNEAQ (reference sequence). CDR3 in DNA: TGTGCCAGCAGCTTAGTCCCGACAGGGAACTATGGCTACACCTTC. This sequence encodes CASSLVPTGNYGYTF.

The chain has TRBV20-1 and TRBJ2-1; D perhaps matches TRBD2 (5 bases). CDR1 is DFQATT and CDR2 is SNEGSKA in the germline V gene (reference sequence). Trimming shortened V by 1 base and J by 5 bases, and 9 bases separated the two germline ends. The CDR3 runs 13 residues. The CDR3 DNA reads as TGCAGTGCTAGAGCCCCACTAGACAATGAGCAGTTCTTC. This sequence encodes CSARAPLDNEQFF.

The CDR3 reads CASSSLAGGPAHEQFF. CDR3 nucleotide sequence: TGTGCCAGCAGCTCACTAGCGGGAGGGCCAGCCCATGAGCAGTTCTTC. The rearrangement links TRBV7-6 to TRBJ2-1; TRBD2 agrees at 13 bases. Unmatched junction bases numbered 8, after V lost 4 bases and J lost 8 bases. Germline-derived CDR1 and CDR2 are SGHVS and FNYEAQ. CDR3 length equals 16 residues.

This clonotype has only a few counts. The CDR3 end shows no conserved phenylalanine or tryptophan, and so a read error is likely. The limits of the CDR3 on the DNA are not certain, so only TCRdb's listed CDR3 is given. CDR3 loop: CASSSLVSFELLVL. V gene TRBV28 combines with J gene TRBJ2-7. Germline V lookup: CDR1 MDHEN, CDR2 SYDVKM. A total of 14 residues make up the CDR3, ends included.

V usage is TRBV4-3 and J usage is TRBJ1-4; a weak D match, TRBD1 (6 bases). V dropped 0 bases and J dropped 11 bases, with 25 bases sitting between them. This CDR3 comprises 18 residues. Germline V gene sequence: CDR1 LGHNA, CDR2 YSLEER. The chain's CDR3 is CASSQEGAWGAASVKLFF. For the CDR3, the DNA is TGCGCCAGCAGCCAAGAAGGTGCTTGGGGGGCAGCGAGTGTTAAACTGTTTTTT.